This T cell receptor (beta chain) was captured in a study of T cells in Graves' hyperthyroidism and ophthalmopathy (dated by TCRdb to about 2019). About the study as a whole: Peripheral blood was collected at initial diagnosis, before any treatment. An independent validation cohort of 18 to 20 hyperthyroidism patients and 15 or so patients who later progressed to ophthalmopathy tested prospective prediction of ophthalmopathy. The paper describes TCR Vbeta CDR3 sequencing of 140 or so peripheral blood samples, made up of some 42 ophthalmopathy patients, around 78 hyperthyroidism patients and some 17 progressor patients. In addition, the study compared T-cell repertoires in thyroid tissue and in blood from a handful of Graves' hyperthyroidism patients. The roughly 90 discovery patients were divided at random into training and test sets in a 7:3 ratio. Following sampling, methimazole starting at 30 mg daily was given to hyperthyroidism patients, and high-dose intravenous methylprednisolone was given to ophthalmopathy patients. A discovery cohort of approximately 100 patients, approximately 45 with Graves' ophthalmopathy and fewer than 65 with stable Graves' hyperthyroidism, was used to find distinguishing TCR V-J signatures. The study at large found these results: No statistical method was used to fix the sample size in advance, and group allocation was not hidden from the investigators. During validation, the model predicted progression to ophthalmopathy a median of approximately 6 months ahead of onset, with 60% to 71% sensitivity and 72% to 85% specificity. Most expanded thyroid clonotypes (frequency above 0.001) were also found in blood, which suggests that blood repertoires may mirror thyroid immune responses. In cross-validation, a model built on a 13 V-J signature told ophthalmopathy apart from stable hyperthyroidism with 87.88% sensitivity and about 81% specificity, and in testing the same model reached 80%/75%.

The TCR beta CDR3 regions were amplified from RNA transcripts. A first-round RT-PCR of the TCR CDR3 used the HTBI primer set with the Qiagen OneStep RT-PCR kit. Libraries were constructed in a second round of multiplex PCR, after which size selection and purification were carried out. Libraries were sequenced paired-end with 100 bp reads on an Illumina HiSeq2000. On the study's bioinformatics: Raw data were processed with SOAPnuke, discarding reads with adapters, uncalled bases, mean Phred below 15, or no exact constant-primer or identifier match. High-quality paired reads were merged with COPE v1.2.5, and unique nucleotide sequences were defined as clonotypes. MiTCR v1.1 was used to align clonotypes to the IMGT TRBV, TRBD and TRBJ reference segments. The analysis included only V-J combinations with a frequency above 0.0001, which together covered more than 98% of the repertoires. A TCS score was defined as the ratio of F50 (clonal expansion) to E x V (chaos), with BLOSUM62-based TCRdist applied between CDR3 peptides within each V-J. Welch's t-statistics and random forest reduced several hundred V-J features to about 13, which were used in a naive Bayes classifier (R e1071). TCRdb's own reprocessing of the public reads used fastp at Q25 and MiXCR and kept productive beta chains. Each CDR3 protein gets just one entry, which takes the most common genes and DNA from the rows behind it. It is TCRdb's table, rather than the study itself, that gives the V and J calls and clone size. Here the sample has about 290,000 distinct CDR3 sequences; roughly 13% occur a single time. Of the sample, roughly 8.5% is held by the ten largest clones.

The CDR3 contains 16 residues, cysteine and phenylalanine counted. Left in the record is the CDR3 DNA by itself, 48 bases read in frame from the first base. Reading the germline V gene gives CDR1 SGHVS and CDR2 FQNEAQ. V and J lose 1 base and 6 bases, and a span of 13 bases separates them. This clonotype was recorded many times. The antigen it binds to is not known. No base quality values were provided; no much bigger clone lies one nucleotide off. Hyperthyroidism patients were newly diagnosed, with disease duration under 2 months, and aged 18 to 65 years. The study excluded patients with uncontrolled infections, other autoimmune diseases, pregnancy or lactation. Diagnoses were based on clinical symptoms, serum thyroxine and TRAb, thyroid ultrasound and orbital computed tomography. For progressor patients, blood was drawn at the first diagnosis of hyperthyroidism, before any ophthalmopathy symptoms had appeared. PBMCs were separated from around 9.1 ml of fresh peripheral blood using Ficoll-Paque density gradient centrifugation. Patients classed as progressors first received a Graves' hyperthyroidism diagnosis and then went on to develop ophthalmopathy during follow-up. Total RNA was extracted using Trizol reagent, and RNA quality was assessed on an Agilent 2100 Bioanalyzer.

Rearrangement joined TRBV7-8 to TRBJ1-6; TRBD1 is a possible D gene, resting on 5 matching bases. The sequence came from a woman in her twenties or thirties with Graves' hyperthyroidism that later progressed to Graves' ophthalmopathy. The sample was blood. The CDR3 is CASSLGTGLTNSPLHF. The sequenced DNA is TGTGCCAGCAGCTTAGGGACGGGACTCACTAATTCACCCCTCCACTTT.